This entry lists 27 T cell receptor beta chains sequenced from one sample in a study of response to subunit inactivated influenza vaccine (dated by TCRdb to 2016 to 2019). The library was produced with RT-PCR. Instrument used: Illumina HiSeq 2500. TCRdb reprocessing: public reads trimmed at Q25 with fastp, clones called with MiXCR, in-frame beta chains kept. Each entry merges the rows of one CDR3 protein and shows their most common DNA and genes. The sample records approximately 290,000 distinct CDR3 sequences, about 20% of which are singletons. The biggest ten clones account for 10% of the sample. The specimen comprised PBMCs from blood, sampled about 20 months after vaccination. These receptors originate from a man between 50 and 75 years old who received an inactivated influenza vaccine. Donor details come from another sample of the same person, matched by shared clones.

This clonotype was counted at least ten times. This chain links TRBV12-3 or TRBV12-4 with TRBJ1-6; maybe TRBD1 (5 bases). Trimming cost V 2 bases and J 9 bases, with 8 bases left between them. The length of the CDR3 is 13 residues. The CDR3 DNA sequence: TGTGCCAGCAGTTTAACCGGGGGTTCACCCCTCCACTTT. Encoded protein: CASSLTGGSPLHF.

This clonotype has only a few counts. CDR3 residues: CASSQGSGFMEKLFF. The CDR3 DNA follows: TGCGCCAGCAGCCAAGGGTCGGGGTTCATGGAAAAACTGTTTTTT. This sequence joins TRBV4-3 and TRBJ1-4; D not resolved. Trimming shortened V by 1 base and J by 8 bases, and 14 bases separated the two germline ends. From germline, CDR1 is LGHNA and CDR2 YSLEER. The CDR3 covers 15 residues.

The gene calls are TRBV10-2 and TRBJ1-1; D possibly corresponds to TRBD1 (5 bases). Germline CDR1 is WSHSY and CDR2 is SAAADI. This CDR3 contains 14 residues. Trimming removed 0 bases from V and 0 bases from J, with 5 bases in between. DNA for the CDR3: TGCGCCAGCAGTGAGTCGACAGTGAACACTGAAGCTTTCTTT. Residues: CASSESTVNTEAFF.

With regard to this clonotype: A much larger clone is a single base away; this may be a read error. The CDR3 does not close with the conserved phenylalanine or tryptophan, likely indicating a read error. V gene TRBV12-3 or TRBV12-4 combines with J gene TRBJ1-1; D perhaps matches TRBD1 (5 bases). V lost 6 bases, J lost 2 bases, and 10 bases lay in between. CDR3 length equals 13 residues. The CDR3 nucleotides read TGTGCCAGCAGCCTCAGGGATAACACTGAAGCTTTCTAT. Its protein is CASSLRDNTEAFY.

The rearrangement uses TRBV24-1 and TRBJ2-3; D is uncertain. Germline V gives CDR1 KGHDR, CDR2 SFDVKD. The V gene lost 4 bases and the J gene lost 0 bases, with 10 bases spanning the gap. There are 15 residues in the CDR3. CDR3 region: CATSDLVDSTDTQYF. CDR3 DNA sequence: TGTGCCACCAGTGACCTAGTAGATAGCACAGATACGCAGTATTTT.

Only a few counts were recorded for this clonotype. The chain couples TRBV4-2 to TRBJ1-5, with 12 bases fitting TRBD1. Germline lookup yields CDR1 LGHNA and CDR2 YNFKEQ. The CDR3 contains 18 residues. V gave up 4 bases and J gave up 9 bases; unmatched junction bases: 16. The CDR3 sequence is CASSPGQGAAWGSGPQHF. As DNA, the CDR3 is TGTGCCAGCAGCCCGGGACAGGGGGCGGCTTGGGGGTCGGGGCCCCAGCATTTT.

There are many counts of this clonotype. The chain combines TRBV5-5 with TRBJ1-1, with TRBD1 as a possible D gene (5 bases). CDR3 length: 14 residues. The ends were cut back, 1 base at V and 1 base at J, with 8 bases in the middle. Looked up from germline, CDR1 is SGHKS and CDR2 is YYEKEE (reference sequence). The CDR3 is CASSLLTGNTEAFF. The DNA for the CDR3 is TGTGCCAGCAGCTTGCTTACAGGGAACACTGAAGCTTTCTTT.

Comments on this clonotype: One end of the junction varies from germline; a read error may be responsible. The DNA for the CDR3 is TGTGCCAGCAGCCAAGATATGGCAGTCAATCAGGCCCAGCATTTT. Translated: CASSQDMAVNQAQHF. The chain links TRBV4-2 to TRBJ1-5; D is ambiguous. Germline values: CDR1 LGHNA, CDR2 YNFKEQ. The CDR3 totals 15 residues.

The J gene is TRBJ1-3, the V gene TRBV7-8, with TRBD1 identical over 9 bases. The CDR3 sequence is 16 residues long. Germline loops: CDR1 SGHVS, CDR2 FQNEAQ. J was trimmed by 2 bases and V by 1 base; bases with no gene match: 3. CDR3 in amino acids: CASSLEQGAAGNTIYF. The CDR3 DNA sequence: TGTGCCAGCAGCTTAGAACAGGGGGCAGCTGGAAACACCATATATTTT.

This clonotype occurred a few times. Relative to the germline gene, one junction end is altered; a read error may explain this. The chain employs TRBV28 and TRBJ1-3, with a weak D call TRBD1 (5 bases). The CDR3 has 15 amino acids. The germline CDR1 and CDR2 sequences are MDHEN and SYDVKM. CDR3 sequence reads: CASNLGGTSGNTIYF. CDR3 bases: TGTGCCAGCAATTTAGGCGGGACCTCTGGAAACACCATATATTTT.

This clonotype has just a few counts. The V gene is TRBV7-8, the J gene TRBJ2-5; D unresolved. CDR1 is SGHVS and CDR2 is FQNEAQ in the germline V gene. Between the trimmed V and J ends, which lost 1 base and 3 bases, there was a span of 15 bases. The length of the CDR3 is 16 residues. The CDR3 loop reads CASSLGRILIKETQYF. The CDR3 nucleotides read TGTGCCAGCAGCTTAGGGCGCATCCTCATTAAAGAGACCCAGTACTTC.

The rearrangement links TRBV20-1 to TRBJ2-3, with 7 bases that match TRBD1. Germline-derived CDR1 and CDR2 are DFQATT and SNEGSKA (reference sequence). V lost 5 bases to trimming and J lost 14 bases; unmatched junction nucleotides: 10. The CDR3 totals 11 residues. The CDR3 sequence is CSAHRDRVSYF. The CDR3 DNA reads as TGCAGTGCTCATCGGGACAGAGTTTCGTATTTT.

Only one count was recorded for this clonotype. A read error may account for a junction end that differs from germline. V gene TRBV4-3 combines with J gene TRBJ2-7, with a weak D call TRBD1 (5 bases). CDR3 size: 14 residues. CDR1 LGHNA and CDR2 YSLEER come from the germline V gene. CDR3 sequence reads: CASSEEWGAGEQYF. The DNA for the CDR3 is TGCGCCAGCAGCGAAGAATGGGGCGCCGGCGAGCAGTACTTC.

The CDR3 DNA reads as TGTGCCAGCAGTCCGTTCCCGGAAACCGGGGAGCTGTTTTTT. Its translation is CASSPFPETGELFF. The V gene is TRBV28, the J gene TRBJ2-2; no definite D call. The V gene lost 5 bases and the J gene lost 5 bases, with 12 bases spanning the gap. The CDR3 contains 14 residues. Germline CDR1 MDHEN, CDR2 SYDVKM.

This rearrangement joins TRBV5-1 to TRBJ1-2; a possible D gene is TRBD1 (5 bases). The CDR3 runs 13 residues. CDR1 is SGHRS and CDR2 is YFSETQ in the germline V gene. The V end lost 2 bases, the J end lost 6 bases, and 11 bases lay between the germline ends. CDR3 loop: CASSFKGFDGYTF. The CDR3 DNA follows: TGCGCCAGCAGCTTTAAGGGGTTTGATGGCTACACCTTC.

The table lists this clonotype with a few counts. This sequence joins TRBV7-2 and TRBJ1-1; D is possibly TRBD1 (5 bases). Germline V gene sequence: CDR1 SGHTA, CDR2 FQGNSA. V was pared by 1 base and J by 11 bases, with 11 bases between. The CDR3 extends over 12 amino acids. The CDR3 region is CASSLDRGMAFF. The DNA for the CDR3 is TGTGCCAGCAGCTTAGATCGGGGGATGGCTTTCTTT.

This clonotype was counted between two and nine times. V and J are TRBV20-1 and TRBJ1-1; 8 bases map to TRBD1. From germline, CDR1 is DFQATT and CDR2 SNEGSKA (reference sequence). This CDR3 is 14 amino acids long. Trimming removed 4 bases from V and 11 bases from J; junction bases left unmatched: 15. In DNA form, the CDR3 reads TGCAGTGCTAAAACCGGGACAGGCCAAAGGGGGGCTTTCTTT. Translated, it gives CSAKTGTGQRGAFF.

This clonotype appeared a few times. The chain couples TRBV28 to TRBJ2-2, with D uncertain. Looked up from germline, CDR1 is MDHEN and CDR2 is SYDVKM. The V end lost 2 bases, the J end lost 11 bases, and 15 bases lay between the germline ends. This CDR3 is built from 14 residues. The CDR3 DNA reads as TGTGCCAGCAGTTTACAGGCTCTAGTCGAAGAGCTGTTTTTT. Residues: CASSLQALVEELFF.

V usage is TRBV18 and J usage is TRBJ2-7, with 11 bases lining up with TRBD1. In germline, CDR1 is KGHSH, CDR2 LQKENI. V gave up 7 bases and J gave up 3 bases; unmatched junction bases: 5. The length of the CDR3 is 14 residues. The CDR3 DNA sequence: TGTGCCAGCTGGCCGGGACAGGGGGACTACGAGCAGTACTTC. Its translation is CASWPGQGDYEQYF.

This clonotype was detected only a few times. The rearrangement uses TRBV7-8 and TRBJ2-3, with D possibly being TRBD1 or TRBD2 (5 bases each). Germline V gives CDR1 SGHVS, CDR2 FQNEAQ. This CDR3 has 16 residues. The ends were cut back, 5 bases at V and 6 bases at J, with 21 bases in the middle. CDR3 coding DNA: TGTGCCAGCAGCGACCGGGACGCCAACCTTAGGGATACGCAGTATTTT. As protein: CASSDRDANLRDTQYF.

This chain uses TRBV12-3 or TRBV12-4 with TRBJ2-7; D remains unclear. The V and J ends lost 2 bases and 6 bases respectively, with 11 bases between them. The CDR3 covers 13 residues. The CDR3 coding sequence is TGTGCCAGCAGTTTATGGTCCAGTCCCGAGCAGTACTTC. Translation: CASSLWSSPEQYF.

The chain couples TRBV6-2 or TRBV6-3 to TRBJ2-7, with TRBD2 matching 8 bases. V gave up 5 bases and J gave up 5 bases; unmatched junction bases: 8. The CDR3 extends over 14 amino acids. The germline gives CDR1 MNHEY, CDR2 SVGEGT. CDR3 nucleotides: TGTGCCAGCAGTCGGACTAGCCCCTTTAACGAGCAGTACTTC. Encoded protein: CASSRTSPFNEQYF.

The V and J genes are TRBV4-1 and TRBJ2-7; a weak D match, TRBD2 (5 bases). V was shortened by 4 bases and J by 0 bases, with 10 bases between the two germline ends. Germline V gene sequence: CDR1 MGHRA, CDR2 YSYEKL. The CDR3 has 14 residues. The CDR3 DNA reads as TGCGCCAGCAGCCGAGTGGGGAGCTCCTACGAGCAGTACTTC. Protein: CASSRVGSSYEQYF.

This clonotype was seen at least ten times. J is TRBJ2-5 and V is TRBV20-1; D perhaps matches TRBD2 (6 bases). The V and J ends lost 4 bases and 1 base respectively, with 13 bases between them. The V gene's germline CDR1 is DFQATT and CDR2 SNEGSKA (reference sequence). The CDR3 has 14 residues. CDR3 coding DNA: TGCAGTGCTAACCTAGCGCCAATCCAAGAGACCCAGTACTTC. As protein: CSANLAPIQETQYF.

This clonotype was picked up many times. J is TRBJ1-5 and V is TRBV12-3 or TRBV12-4; D gene uncertain. V lost 5 bases, J lost 0 bases, and 8 bases lay in between. This CDR3 is 14 amino acids long. This CDR3 is CASSPDGSNQPQHF. In DNA, the CDR3 is TGTGCCAGCAGTCCCGATGGTAGCAATCAGCCCCAGCATTTT.

This clonotype was seen at least ten times. The chain combines TRBV6-2 or TRBV6-3 with TRBJ1-5; the D is unclear. The CDR3 totals 16 residues. Germline V gene sequence: CDR1 MNHEY, CDR2 SVGEGT. V was cut by 6 bases and J by 1 base, with 16 bases left in between. Written as DNA, the CDR3 is TGTGCCAGCAGCGATACCTCATCGAAGAGCAATCAGCCCCAGCATTTT. Translation: CASSDTSSKSNQPQHF.

This clonotype occurred a few times. V is TRBV7-9 and J is TRBJ2-7; D is ambiguous. Trimming pared 3 bases from V and 5 bases from J, leaving 11 bases between. The length of the CDR3 is 13 residues. CDR1 and CDR2 from the germline V gene are SEHNR and FQNEAQ (reference sequence). CDR3 in DNA: TGTGCCAGCAGCTTCATTAAGCACCACGAGCAGTACTTC. The encoded protein is CASSFIKHHEQYF.